This TCR beta chain was retrieved from a study of blood T cell repertoires in COVID-19. Looking at the study overall: There were acute and convalescent COVID-19 samples, and they came from the United States, Italy and Spain.

In the original processing: For nucleated cells, counts were estimated from reference gene primer amplification. The assay was immunoSEQ multiplex PCR, and TCRdb's table has in-frame clones only and misses some. V and J calls and clone size are those listed in that table; D and trimming were worked out from the DNA. The sample has 150,000 to 200,000 clones, more than 75% seen once; the top ten hold around a sixth. The cohort comprised adults aged 18 to 89 years residing in 20 to 30 US areas. Participant-reported clinical history was the basis for cohort assignment. The CDR3 is made up of 14 amino acids. V was trimmed by 4 bases and J by 8 bases, leaving 15 bases between them. Germline V gene lookup returns CDR1 SGDLS and CDR2 YYNGEE.

The chain combines TRBV9 with TRBJ2-2; TRBD1 is a possible D gene (5 bases). The sequenced sample consisted of PBMCs or T cells enriched from blood (not recorded which). This TCR derives from a woman in her forties or fifties with acute COVID-19. CDR3 amino acids: CASSSGLTSGELFF. For the CDR3, the DNA is TGTGCCAGCAGCTCAGGGCTCACCTCGGGGGAGCTGTTTTTT.